This T cell receptor (beta chain) comes out of a study of human T cells and chemical hapten exposure. Study-wide results and limits: There was no change with DPC sensitization in TCRs above 1 in 1000 frequency. Clustering by CDR3 similarity yielded significantly more large clusters from expanded TCRs than controls.

During construction of the library, unique molecular identifiers were attached to individual cDNA molecules for quantitative, reproducible TCR counting. TCRdb called the RACE reads again in MiXCR, with one record for every CDR3 protein. The sample yields roughly 180,000 distinct CDR3 sequences, around 20% seen once. CDR1 SGHTA and CDR2 FQGNSA come from the germline V gene. Between the trimmed V and J ends, which lost 6 bases and 0 bases, there was a span of 11 bases. CDR3 length: 14 amino acids. This clonotype was recorded a few times. The target antigen is unknown. Regarding time point: patch test 1, 2 weeks after DPC sensitization. Treatment indicated: therapeutic diphenylcyclopropenone sensitization with weekly scalp DPC.

Sample: whole blood, taken in connection with sensitization to the hapten diphenylcyclopropenone (DPC). The sequence derives from a woman aged 45-65 years with alopecia areata. Some clones in this sample may be carry-over from other donors' samples. This chain uses TRBV7-2 with TRBJ1-2; D gene ambiguous. The CDR3 bases are TGTGCCAGCAGTCGGGCAGGAGCTAACTATGGCTACACCTTC. Its protein is CASSRAGANYGYTF.